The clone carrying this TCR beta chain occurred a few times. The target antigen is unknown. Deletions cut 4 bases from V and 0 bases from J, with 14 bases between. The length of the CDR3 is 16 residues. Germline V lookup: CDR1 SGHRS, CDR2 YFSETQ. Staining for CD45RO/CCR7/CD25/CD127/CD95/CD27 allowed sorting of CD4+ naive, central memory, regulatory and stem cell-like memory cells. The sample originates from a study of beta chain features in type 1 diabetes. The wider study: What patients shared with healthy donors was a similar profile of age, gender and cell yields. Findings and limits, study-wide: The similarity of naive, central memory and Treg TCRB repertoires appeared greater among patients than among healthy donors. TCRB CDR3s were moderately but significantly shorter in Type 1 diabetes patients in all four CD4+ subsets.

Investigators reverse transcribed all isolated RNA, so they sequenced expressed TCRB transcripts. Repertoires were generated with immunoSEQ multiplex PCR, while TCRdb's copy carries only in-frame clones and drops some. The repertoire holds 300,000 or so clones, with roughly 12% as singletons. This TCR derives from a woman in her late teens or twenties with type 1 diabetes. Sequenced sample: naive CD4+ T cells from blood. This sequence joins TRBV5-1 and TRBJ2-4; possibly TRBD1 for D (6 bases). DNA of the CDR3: TGCGCCAGCAGCCTCGGGACACTTCTAGCCAAAAACATTCAGTACTTC. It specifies CASSLGTLLAKNIQYF.